These 20 T cell receptor beta chains were all obtained from the same sample, sequenced in a study of T cells after yellow fever vaccination. TCRdb reprocessed the 5' RACE reads via MiXCR and lists one record per CDR3 protein. The sample gives under 700,000 distinct CDR3 sequences, about a sixth of which show up once; approximately 15% is in the top ten. The material sequenced was PBMCs, taken more than 4 days after the first yellow fever vaccination. All receptors come from a man between 18 and 29 years old who received the YFV17D yellow fever vaccine.

This sequence joins TRBV7-2 and TRBJ1-2, with no clear D. This CDR3 region has 15 residues. V shed 1 base and J shed 3 bases, with 12 bases lying between them. Per germline, CDR1 SGHTA and CDR2 FQGNSA. The CDR3 sequence: CASSLGRLGDYGYTF. CDR3 coding DNA: TGTGCCAGCAGCTTAGGACGACTCGGGGACTATGGCTACACCTTC.

The genes are TRBV2 and TRBJ2-5; D tentatively fits TRBD1 or TRBD2 (5 bases each). This CDR3 comprises 15 residues. The V gene's germline CDR1 is SNHLY and CDR2 FYNNEI. The V end was cut by 3 bases, the J end by 1 base, with 12 bases between. CDR3 loop: CASSDRDEIQETQYF. The CDR3 region has the DNA TGTGCCAGCAGTGATAGGGACGAGATCCAAGAGACCCAGTACTTC.

This clonotype was seen a handful of times. This sequence joins TRBV12-3 or TRBV12-4 and TRBJ2-2; a weak D match, TRBD1 (5 bases). CDR3 length: 13 amino acids. V was cut by 6 bases and J by 0 bases, with 5 bases left in between. CDR3 sequence: CASRQANTGELFF. CDR3 bases: TGTGCCAGCAGACAGGCGAACACCGGGGAGCTGTTTTTT.

This clonotype has a handful of counts. CDR3 in amino acids: CSVERGDYGYTF. DNA for the CDR3: TGCAGCGTTGAACGTGGGGACTATGGCTACACCTTC. The chain employs TRBV29-1 and TRBJ1-2, with D unclear. CDR3 length equals 12 residues. V was clipped by 2 bases and J by 3 bases, with 7 bases between them. Germline-derived CDR1 and CDR2 are SQVTM and ANQGSEA. The whole variable domain, filled in from reference TRBV29-1 and TRBJ1-2, reads SAVISQKPSRDICQRGTSLTIQCQVDSQVTMMFWYRQQPGQSLTLIATANQGSEATYESGFVIDKFPISRPNLTFSTLTVSNMSPEDSSIYLCSVERGDYGYTFGSGTRLTVV.

The table lists this clonotype with a few counts. V and J are TRBV5-1 and TRBJ2-1; D is possibly TRBD1 (6 bases). This CDR3 is 15 amino acids long. V was trimmed by 0 bases and J by 5 bases, leaving 12 bases between them. Germline loops: CDR1 SGHRS, CDR2 YFSETQ. The CDR3 DNA reads TGCGCCAGCAGCTTGGCCCCCCAGGGGCACAATGAGCAGTTCTTC. Translation gives CASSLAPQGHNEQFF. The full variable domain, with the rest looked up from reference TRBV5-1 and TRBJ2-1, is KAGVTQTPRYLIKTRGQQVTLSCSPISGHRSVSWYQQTPGQGLQFLFEYFSETQRNKGNFPGRFSGRQFSNSRSEMNVSTLELGDSALYLCASSLAPQGHNEQFFGPGTRLTVL.

This clonotype came up a few times. The J gene is TRBJ1-5, the V gene TRBV3-1; weak D call: TRBD1 (5 bases). This CDR3 has 14 amino acids. Germline CDR1 and CDR2: LGHDT and YNNKEL (reference sequence). Between the trimmed V and J ends, which lost 4 bases and 12 bases, there was a span of 19 bases. The CDR3: CASSPRGTAGGQHF. The CDR3 nucleotides read TGTGCCAGCAGCCCCCGAGGGACGGCCGGGGGCCAGCATTTT.

The chain employs TRBV5-1 and TRBJ2-6; D remains ambiguous. Trimming left V 0 bases short and J 2 bases short, with 18 bases between. The CDR3 totals 19 residues. Germline CDR1 and CDR2: SGHRS and YFSETQ. The CDR3: CASSLADGRISTGANVLTF. CDR3 coding DNA: TGCGCCAGCAGCTTGGCCGACGGACGGATAAGCACTGGGGCCAACGTCCTGACTTTC.

This clonotype has just one count. V gene TRBV12-3 or TRBV12-4 combines with J gene TRBJ1-2; 7 bases align to TRBD1. V shed 2 bases and J 2 bases; nucleotides not matched to a gene: 5. The CDR3 is 15 residues long. Here the CDR3 DNA reads TGTGCCAGCAGTTTATCCTTGACAGGGAACTATGGCTACACCTTC. Its protein is CASSLSLTGNYGYTF.

This sequence joins TRBV7-2 and TRBJ2-2, with D perhaps TRBD2 (5 bases). The CDR3 is made up of 14 amino acids. The germline V gene encodes CDR1 SGHTA and CDR2 FQGNSA. Trimming left V 4 bases short and J 4 bases short, with 10 bases between. CDR3 bases: TGTGCCAGCAGCTCCCGGAGGCTCACCGGGGAGCTGTTTTTT. Encoded protein: CASSSRRLTGELFF.

This clonotype was detected a few times. The DNA of the CDR3 is TGTGCCAGCAGTCCCGGGTGGGATGGCTACACCTTC. Amino acid sequence: CASSPGWDGYTF. The rearrangement joins TRBV28 to TRBJ1-2, with D hard to call. This CDR3 has 12 residues. CDR1 and CDR2 from the germline V gene are MDHEN and SYDVKM. V lost 5 bases, J lost 6 bases, and 10 bases lay in between.

V usage is TRBV15 and J usage is TRBJ2-5; D is perhaps TRBD1 (5 bases). The CDR3 consists of 15 residues. Trimming shortened V by 2 bases and J by 0 bases, and 10 bases separated the two germline ends. The germline V gene has CDR1 LNHNV and CDR2 YYDKDF (reference sequence). Here the CDR3 reads CATSRTTAYQETQYF. The CDR3 bases are TGTGCCACCAGCAGAACGACAGCGTACCAAGAGACCCAGTACTTC. Variable domain in full (rest from reference TRBV15 and TRBJ2-5): DAMVIQNPRYQVTQFGKPVTLSCSQTLNHNVMYWYQQKSSQAPKLLFHYYDKDFNNEADTPDNFQSRRPNTSFCFLDIRSPGLGDTAMYLCATSRTTAYQETQYFGPGTRLLVL.

The V and J genes are TRBV4-1 and TRBJ1-2; D is uncertain. CDR1 MGHRA and CDR2 YSYEKL come from the germline V gene. This CDR3 is 15 amino acids long. V lost 4 bases and J 0 bases, leaving 12 bases between the germline ends. Here the CDR3 DNA reads TGCGCCAGCAGCCCTCTGGACCGAACTAACTATGGCTACACCTTC. This gives the protein CASSPLDRTNYGYTF.

V is TRBV20-1 and J is TRBJ2-2, with unresolved D. CDR1 DFQATT and CDR2 SNEGSKA come from the germline V gene (reference sequence). This CDR3 has 15 amino acids. V lost 3 bases and J 7 bases, leaving 18 bases between the germline ends. The chain's CDR3 is CSASGYPIMGGELFF. The CDR3 bases are TGCAGTGCTAGCGGCTACCCCATCATGGGCGGGGAGCTGTTTTTT.

The rearrangement uses TRBV7-2 and TRBJ1-1; a weak D match, TRBD1 (5 bases). The CDR3 is 15 residues long. V lost 7 bases, J lost 3 bases, and 18 bases lay in between. CDR1 is SGHTA and CDR2 is FQGNSA in the germline V gene. The CDR3 DNA is TGTGCCAGCAAAGGGGCCGCGTTGCGGGACACTGAAGCTTTCTTT. Amino acids: CASKGAALRDTEAFF.

The V gene is TRBV5-6, the J gene TRBJ1-4; no reliable D call. Germline CDR1 is SGHDT and CDR2 is YYEEEE. This CDR3 region has 15 residues. Trimming removed 2 bases from V and 3 bases from J, with 11 bases in between. The CDR3 DNA is TGTGCCAGCAGCTTCGGCCCTCTGGCTAATGAAAAACTGTTTTTT. This gives the protein CASSFGPLANEKLFF.

This clonotype was recorded a few times. This chain's CDR3 is CASSETTGASSYEQYV. The CDR3, as DNA: TGTGCCAGCAGCGAAACGACAGGGGCCTCCTCCTACGAGCAGTACGTC. The J gene is TRBJ2-7, the V gene TRBV11-2; the match to TRBD1 covers 8 bases. The V and J ends lost 5 bases and 0 bases, in that order; junction bases with no gene match: 9. CDR1 and CDR2 (germline): SGHAT, FQNNGV. The CDR3 totals 16 residues.

This clonotype was picked up a small number of times. The chain is built from TRBV10-3 and TRBJ1-6; the D gene is possibly TRBD1 (5 bases). Germline CDR1 reads ENHRY; CDR2 reads SYGVKD. This CDR3 region has 15 residues. Trimming shortened V by 2 bases and J by 7 bases, and 12 bases separated the two germline ends. CDR3 coding DNA: TGTGCCATCAGTGAGGGGGCAGGCGGAAATTCACCCCTCCACTTT. It encodes CAISEGAGGNSPLHF.

The gene calls are TRBV3-1 and TRBJ2-2; D call uncertain. The V gene's germline CDR1 is LGHDT and CDR2 YNNKEL (reference sequence). With 0 bases removed from V and 4 bases from J, the gap between germline ends came to 12 bases. The CDR3 spans 16 residues. As DNA, the CDR3 is TGTGCCAGCAGCCAAGATCCAGGATTCATCACCGGGGAGCTGTTTTTT. The encoded protein is CASSQDPGFITGELFF.

This chain joins TRBV6-5 and TRBJ1-1; D might be TRBD1 (5 bases). Trimming cost V 0 bases and J 0 bases, with 8 bases left between them. CDR1 and CDR2 from the germline V gene are MNHEY and SVGAGI. The CDR3 runs to 15 residues. CDR3 nucleotide sequence: TGTGCCAGCAGTTACTCTCAGGGTATGAACACTGAAGCTTTCTTT. Encoded protein: CASSYSQGMNTEAFF.

The CDR3 reads CASSLGDRASRETQYF. The CDR3 coding sequence is TGTGCCAGCAGCTTAGGGGACCGGGCCTCGCGAGAGACCCAGTACTTC. The rearrangement links TRBV7-9 to TRBJ2-5; D may correspond to TRBD1 or TRBD2 (5 bases each). The germline CDR1 and CDR2 sequences are SEHNR and FQNEAQ (reference sequence). This CDR3 is built from 16 residues. Deletions cut 1 base from V and 4 bases from J, with 16 bases between.